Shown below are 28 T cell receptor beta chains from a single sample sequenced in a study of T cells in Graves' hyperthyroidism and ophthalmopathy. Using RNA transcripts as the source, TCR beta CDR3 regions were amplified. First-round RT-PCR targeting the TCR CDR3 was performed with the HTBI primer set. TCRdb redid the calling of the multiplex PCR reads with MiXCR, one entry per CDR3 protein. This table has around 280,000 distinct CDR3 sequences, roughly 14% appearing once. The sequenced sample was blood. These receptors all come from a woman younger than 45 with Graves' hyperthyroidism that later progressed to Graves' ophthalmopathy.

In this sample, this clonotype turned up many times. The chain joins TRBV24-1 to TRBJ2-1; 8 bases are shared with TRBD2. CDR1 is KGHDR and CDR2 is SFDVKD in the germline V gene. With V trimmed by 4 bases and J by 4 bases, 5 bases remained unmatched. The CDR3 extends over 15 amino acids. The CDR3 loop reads CATSDPTSGYNEQFF. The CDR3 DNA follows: TGTGCCACCAGTGACCCTACTAGCGGATACAATGAGCAGTTCTTC.

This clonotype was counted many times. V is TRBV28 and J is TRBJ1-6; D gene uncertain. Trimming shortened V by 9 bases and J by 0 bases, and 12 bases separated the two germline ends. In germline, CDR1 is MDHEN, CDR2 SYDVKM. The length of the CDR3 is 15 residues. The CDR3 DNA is TGTGCCAGTGGGGAGGTAAACTCCTATAATTCACCCCTCCACTTT. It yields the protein CASGEVNSYNSPLHF. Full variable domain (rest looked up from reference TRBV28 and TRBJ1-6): DVKVTQSSRYLVKRTGEKVFLECVQDMDHENMFWYRQDPGLGLRLIYFSYDVKMKEKGDIPEGYSVSREKKERFSLILESASTNQTSMYLCASGEVNSYNSPLHFGNGTRLTVT.

CDR3 in DNA: TGTGCCAGTGACGGACAGGGGGCCGGAGATACGCAGTATTTT. Its translation is CASDGQGAGDTQYF. The chain joins TRBV19 to TRBJ2-3; TRBD1 matches at 11 bases. Germline V gives CDR1 LNHDA, CDR2 SQIVND (reference sequence). The J segment lost 5 bases and the V segment lost 8 bases, leaving 6 bases of the junction unmatched. The CDR3 is 14 residues long.

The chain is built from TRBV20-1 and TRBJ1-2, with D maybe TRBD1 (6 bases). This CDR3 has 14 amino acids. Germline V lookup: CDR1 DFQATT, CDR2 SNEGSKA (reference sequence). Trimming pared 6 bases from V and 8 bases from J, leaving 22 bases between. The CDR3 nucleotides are TGCAGTGCCCATCCTACAGGGCGGTTACCAGGCTACACCTTC. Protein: CSAHPTGRLPGYTF.

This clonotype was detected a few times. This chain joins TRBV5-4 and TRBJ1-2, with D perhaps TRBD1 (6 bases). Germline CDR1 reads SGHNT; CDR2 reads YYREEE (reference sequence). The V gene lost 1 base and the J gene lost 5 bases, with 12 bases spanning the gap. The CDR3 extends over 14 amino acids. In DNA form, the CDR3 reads TGTGCCAGCAGCTTGATACAGGGTAGATATGGCTACACCTTC. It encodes CASSLIQGRYGYTF. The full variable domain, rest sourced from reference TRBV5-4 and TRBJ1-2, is ETGVTQSPTHLIKTRGQQVTLRCSSQSGHNTVSWYQQALGQGPQFIFQYYREEENGRGNFPPRFSGLQFPNYSSELNVNALELDDSALYLCASSLIQGRYGYTFGSGTRLTVV.

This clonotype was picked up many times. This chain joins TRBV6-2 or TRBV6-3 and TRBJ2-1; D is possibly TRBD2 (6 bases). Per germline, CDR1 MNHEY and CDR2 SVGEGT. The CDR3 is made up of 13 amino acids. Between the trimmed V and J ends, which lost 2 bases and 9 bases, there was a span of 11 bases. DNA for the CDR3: TGTGCCAGCAGTTACCAGCGGGTCAGTGAGCAGTTCTTC. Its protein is CASSYQRVSEQFF.

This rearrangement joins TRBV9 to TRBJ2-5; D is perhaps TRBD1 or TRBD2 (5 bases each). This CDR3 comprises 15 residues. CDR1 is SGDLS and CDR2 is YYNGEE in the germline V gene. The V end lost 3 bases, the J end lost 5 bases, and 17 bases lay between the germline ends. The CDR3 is CASSAGSGTRETQYF. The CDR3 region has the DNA TGTGCCAGCAGCGCTGGCTCAGGGACGAGGGAGACCCAGTACTTC.

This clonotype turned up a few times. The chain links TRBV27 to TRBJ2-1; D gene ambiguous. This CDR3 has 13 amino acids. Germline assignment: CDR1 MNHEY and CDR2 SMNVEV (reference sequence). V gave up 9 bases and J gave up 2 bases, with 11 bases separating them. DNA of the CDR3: TGTGCCAGTATAGACCTAACCTACAATGAGCAGTTCTTC. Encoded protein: CASIDLTYNEQFF.

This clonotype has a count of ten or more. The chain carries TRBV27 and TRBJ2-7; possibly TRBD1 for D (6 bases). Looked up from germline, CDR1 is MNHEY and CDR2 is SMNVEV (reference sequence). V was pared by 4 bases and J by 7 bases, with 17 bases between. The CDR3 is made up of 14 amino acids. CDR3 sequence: CASSSEKGVTEQYF. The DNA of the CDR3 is TGTGCCAGCAGTTCCGAGAAGGGGGTGACTGAGCAGTACTTC.

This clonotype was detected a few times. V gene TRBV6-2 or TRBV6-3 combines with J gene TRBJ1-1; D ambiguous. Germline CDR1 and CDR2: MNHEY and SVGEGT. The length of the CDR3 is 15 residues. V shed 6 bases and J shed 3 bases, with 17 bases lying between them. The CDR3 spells CASREVALGDTEAFF. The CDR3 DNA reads TGTGCCAGCAGAGAAGTCGCACTCGGGGACACTGAAGCTTTCTTT.

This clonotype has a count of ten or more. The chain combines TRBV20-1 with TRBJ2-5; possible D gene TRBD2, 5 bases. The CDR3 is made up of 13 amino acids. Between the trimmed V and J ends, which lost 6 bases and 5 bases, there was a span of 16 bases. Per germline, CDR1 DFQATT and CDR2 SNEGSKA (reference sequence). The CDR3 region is CSAGTARGETQYF. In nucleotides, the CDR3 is TGCAGTGCAGGAACGGCTAGAGGGGAGACCCAGTACTTC.

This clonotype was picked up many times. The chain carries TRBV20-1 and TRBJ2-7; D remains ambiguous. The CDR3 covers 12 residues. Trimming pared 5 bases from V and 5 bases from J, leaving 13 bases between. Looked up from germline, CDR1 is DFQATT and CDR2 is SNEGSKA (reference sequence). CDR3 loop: CSAHGPGDEQYF. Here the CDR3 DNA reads TGCAGTGCTCACGGACCCGGAGACGAGCAGTACTTC.

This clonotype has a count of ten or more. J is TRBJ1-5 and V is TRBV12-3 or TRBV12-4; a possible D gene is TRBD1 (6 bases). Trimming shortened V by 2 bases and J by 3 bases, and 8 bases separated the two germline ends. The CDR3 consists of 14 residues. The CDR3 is CASSLTGLNQPQHF. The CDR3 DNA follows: TGTGCCAGCAGTTTAACAGGGCTCAATCAGCCCCAGCATTTT.

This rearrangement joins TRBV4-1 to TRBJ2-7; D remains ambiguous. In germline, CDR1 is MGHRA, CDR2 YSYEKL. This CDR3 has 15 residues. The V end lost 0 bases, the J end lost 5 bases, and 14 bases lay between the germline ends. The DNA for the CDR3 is TGCGCCAGCAGCCAAGAGTCCCGTGAGTCGGACGAGCAGTACTTC. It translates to CASSQESRESDEQYF.

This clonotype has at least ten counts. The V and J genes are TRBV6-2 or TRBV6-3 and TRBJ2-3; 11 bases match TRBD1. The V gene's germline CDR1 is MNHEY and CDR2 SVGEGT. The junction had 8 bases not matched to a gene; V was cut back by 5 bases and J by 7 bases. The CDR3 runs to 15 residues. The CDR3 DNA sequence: TGTGCCAGCAGTCGCACCGGGACAGGGGGAAATACGCAGTATTTT. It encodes CASSRTGTGGNTQYF.

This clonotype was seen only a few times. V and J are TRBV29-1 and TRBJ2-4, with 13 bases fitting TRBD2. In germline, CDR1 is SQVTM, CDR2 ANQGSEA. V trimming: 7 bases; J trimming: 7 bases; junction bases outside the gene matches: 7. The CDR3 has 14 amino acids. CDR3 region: CSGRTSGRGNIQYF. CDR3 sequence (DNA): TGCAGCGGAAGGACTAGCGGGAGAGGGAACATTCAGTACTTC.

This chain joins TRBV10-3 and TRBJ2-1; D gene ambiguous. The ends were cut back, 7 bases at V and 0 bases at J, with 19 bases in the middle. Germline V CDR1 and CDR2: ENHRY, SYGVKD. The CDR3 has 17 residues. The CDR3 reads CAITEKIRLSSYNEQFF. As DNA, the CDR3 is TGTGCCATCACCGAAAAGATCAGGCTGAGCTCCTACAATGAGCAGTTCTTC.

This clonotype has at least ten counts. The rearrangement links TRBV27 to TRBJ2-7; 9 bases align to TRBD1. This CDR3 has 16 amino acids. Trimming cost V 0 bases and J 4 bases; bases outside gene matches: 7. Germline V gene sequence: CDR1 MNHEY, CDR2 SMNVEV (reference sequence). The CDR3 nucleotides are TGTGCCAGCAGTTTATCCCAGGACAGGGGACCATACGAGCAGTACTTC. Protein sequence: CASSLSQDRGPYEQYF.

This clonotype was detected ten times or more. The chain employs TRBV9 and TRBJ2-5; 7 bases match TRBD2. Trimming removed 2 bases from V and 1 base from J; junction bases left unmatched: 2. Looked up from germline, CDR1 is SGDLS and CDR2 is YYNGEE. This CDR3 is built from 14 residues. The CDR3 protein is CASSVGGSQETQYF. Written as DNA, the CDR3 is TGTGCCAGCAGCGTCGGCGGGAGCCAAGAGACCCAGTACTTC.

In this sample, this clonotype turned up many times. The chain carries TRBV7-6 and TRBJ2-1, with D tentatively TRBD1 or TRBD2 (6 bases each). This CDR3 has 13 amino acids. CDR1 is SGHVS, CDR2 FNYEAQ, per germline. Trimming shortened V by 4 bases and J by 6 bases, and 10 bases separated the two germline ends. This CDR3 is CASSSRGANEQFF. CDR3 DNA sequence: TGTGCCAGCAGCTCTAGGGGGGCCAATGAGCAGTTCTTC.

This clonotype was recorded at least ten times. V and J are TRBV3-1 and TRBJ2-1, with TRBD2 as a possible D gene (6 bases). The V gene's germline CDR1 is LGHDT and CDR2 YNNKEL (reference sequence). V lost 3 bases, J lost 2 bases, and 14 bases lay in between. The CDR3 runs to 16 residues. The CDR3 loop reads CASSHKRVPPYNEQFF. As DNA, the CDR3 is TGTGCCAGCAGCCACAAGCGGGTCCCCCCCTACAATGAGCAGTTCTTC.

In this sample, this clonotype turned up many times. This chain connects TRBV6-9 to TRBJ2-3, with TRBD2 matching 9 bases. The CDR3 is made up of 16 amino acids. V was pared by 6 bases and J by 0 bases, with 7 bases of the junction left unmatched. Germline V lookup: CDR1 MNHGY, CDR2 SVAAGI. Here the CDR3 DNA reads TGTGCCAGCAGCCCGGTAGCGGGAGAGAGCACAGATACGCAGTATTTT. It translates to CASSPVAGESTDTQYF.

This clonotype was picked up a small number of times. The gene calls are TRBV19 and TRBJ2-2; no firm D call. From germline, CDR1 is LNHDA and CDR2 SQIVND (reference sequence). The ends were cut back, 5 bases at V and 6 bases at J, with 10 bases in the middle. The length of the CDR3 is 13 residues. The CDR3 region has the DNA TGTGCCAGTAGTGCAAGGGATGCCGGGGAGCTGTTTTTT. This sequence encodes CASSARDAGELFF.

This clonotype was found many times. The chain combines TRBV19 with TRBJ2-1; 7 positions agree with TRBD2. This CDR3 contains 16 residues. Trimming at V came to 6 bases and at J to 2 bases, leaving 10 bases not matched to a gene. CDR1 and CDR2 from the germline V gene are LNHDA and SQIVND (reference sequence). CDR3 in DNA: TGTGCCAGTAGAACCTTGGGGAGCGGGGCCTACAATGAGCAGTTCTTC. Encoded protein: CASRTLGSGAYNEQFF.

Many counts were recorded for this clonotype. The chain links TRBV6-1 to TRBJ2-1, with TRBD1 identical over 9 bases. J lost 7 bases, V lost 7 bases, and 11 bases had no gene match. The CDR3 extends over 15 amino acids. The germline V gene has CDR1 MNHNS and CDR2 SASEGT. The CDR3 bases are TGTGCCAGCACAACCGACAGGGGGGCTGGAAATGAGCAGTTCTTC. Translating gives CASTTDRGAGNEQFF.

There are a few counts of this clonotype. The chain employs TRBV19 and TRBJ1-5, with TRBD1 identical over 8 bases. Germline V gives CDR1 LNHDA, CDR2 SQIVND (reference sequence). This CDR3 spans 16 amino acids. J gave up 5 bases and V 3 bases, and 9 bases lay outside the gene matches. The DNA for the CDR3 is TGTGCCAGTAGTATCCCCGGACAGGGCTCTGATCAGCCCCAGCATTTT. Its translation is CASSIPGQGSDQPQHF.

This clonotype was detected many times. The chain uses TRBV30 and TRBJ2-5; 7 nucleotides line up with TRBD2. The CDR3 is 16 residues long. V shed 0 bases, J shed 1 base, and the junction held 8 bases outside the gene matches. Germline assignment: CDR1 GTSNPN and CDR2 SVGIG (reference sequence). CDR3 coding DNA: TGTGCCTGGAGTGTCGGGGCTAGCGGCGTCCAAGAGACCCAGTACTTC. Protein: CAWSVGASGVQETQYF.

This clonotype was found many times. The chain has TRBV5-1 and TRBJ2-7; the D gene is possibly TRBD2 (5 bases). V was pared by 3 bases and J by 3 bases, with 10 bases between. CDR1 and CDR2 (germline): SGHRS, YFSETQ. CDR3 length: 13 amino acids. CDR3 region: CASSSLLDYEQYF. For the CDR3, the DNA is TGCGCCAGCAGCTCCCTACTAGACTACGAGCAGTACTTC. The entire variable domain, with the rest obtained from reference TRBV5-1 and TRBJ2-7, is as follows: KAGVTQTPRYLIKTRGQQVTLSCSPISGHRSVSWYQQTPGQGLQFLFEYFSETQRNKGNFPGRFSGRQFSNSRSEMNVSTLELGDSALYLCASSSLLDYEQYFGPGTRLTVT.